The present T cell receptor beta chain was sequenced within a study of hypomethylating agent response in myelodysplastic syndrome (dated by TCRdb to about 2021). The study in broad terms: The hypomethylating agent given was azacitidine in 8 of 11 patients and decitabine in 3 of 11 patients. Among the myelodysplastic syndrome patients in the cohort, several were male and 2 were female. On average the patients were around 75 +/- 6.5 years old, and a diploid cytogenetic profile was seen most often. The most frequent mutation was TET2, found in 5 of 11 patients. About 6 patients had a response of complete response or hematologic improvement, and roughly five patients did not respond. Response was defined as complete response or hematologic improvement, and patients who met neither criterion were classified as non-responders.

Bulk bone marrow was analyzed without sorting T-cell subsets. Immunosequencing of the TCR beta CDR3 regions was performed on bone marrow from approximately eleven myelodysplastic syndrome patients before and after hypomethylating agent therapy. Each patient contributed a baseline bone marrow plus two to three bone marrows at different post-treatment timepoints for longitudinal repertoire tracking. Whole bone marrow served as the source for genomic DNA extraction, with DNA quality checked using TapeStation, NanoDrop OneC and PicoGreen assays. The library was generated by the immunoSEQ multiplex PCR assay. Survey resolution was used, with two replicates of about 200 ng each, totaling approximately 400 ng of DNA per sample. The hsTCRB kit detected rearranged TCRB sequences in genomic DNA using multiplex PCR primers targeting V and J genes. The CDR3 region was amplified in a first PCR of 31 cycles using the QIAGEN Multiplex PCR Kit. Sample barcodes and Illumina adapters were added to each replicate in a roughly 8-cycle second PCR. Pooled libraries were quantified using a QuantStudio 6 and the KAPA library quantification kit. Approximately 16 pM of pooled libraries was sequenced on an Illumina MiSeq using 156-cycle single-end reads and a 15-cycle index read. Concerning the study's data processing: VDJdb annotation flagged under 2% of 168,753 unique clonotypes as previously reported viral-epitope-specific. The immunoSEQ Data Assistant and immunoSEQ Analyzer converted raw reads into normalized, annotated TCRB repertoires. Clonotypes were analyzed with the immunarch R package version 0.6.5 and BioAnalyzer. Richness was estimated after downsampling every repertoire to the clone count of the smallest repertoire. Fisher's exact tests classified clonotypes as expanded, contracted or novel, with novel meaning zero frequency before treatment. Significantly changed CDR3 beta sequences were clustered with GLIPH2 using simulation_depth=1000 and kmer_min_depth=3, and CDR3s shorter than five residues were excluded. As stored in TCRdb, this immuneACCESS dataset retains in-frame rearrangements with V and J assigned. A fraction of the clones does not appear; measured against another copy, unresolved V genes explain less than half of the discrepancy, and the remainder lacks a known reason. V, J and clone size were drawn from that table, and D and trimming were deduced from the DNA. Across this sample there are around 2,700 clones, with 70% to 85% seen only once. The top ten clonotypes cover roughly 26% of the sample.

The CDR3 numbers 15 residues from cysteine through phenylalanine. The entry retains the CDR3 DNA only, 45 bases that are in frame from base 1. In the germline V gene, CDR1 corresponds to MNHNS and CDR2 to SASEGT. V is cut by 5 bases and J by 5 bases, and the space between the germline ends is 17 bases. A remark on this clone: Its cognate antigen has yet to be identified. No base qualities exist here, and no much larger clone lies one base off it.

Results the study describes overall, beyond this receptor: Healthy control donors were not age-matched to MDS patients, which could have impacted the MDS versus healthy comparison. Novel clonotypes were found to emerge more often in responders, whereas more contracted clonotypes were observed in non-responders after treatment. The shared GLIPH2 clusters might recognize novel MDS antigens, but this possibility was not confirmed and requires experimental validation. Only roughly twelve patients were analyzed, so the study cohort was small. After hypomethylating agent treatment, no significant change in richness, rarefaction diversity or clonality was seen, either across all patients or within response groups.

The sequencing here drew on bone marrow, taken before or after starting hypomethylating agent treatment for myelodysplastic syndrome (not recorded which). The source of this sequence is a human donor with myelodysplastic syndrome. The sequence is built from TRBV6-1 and TRBJ2-3; the D gene is unclear. The CDR3 corresponds to CASSFPKGRQDTQYF. The DNA sequence is given as TGTGCCAGCAGTTTTCCTAAGGGTAGACAAGATACGCAGTATTTT.